This record concerns one T cell receptor beta chain sequence. Deep level was the assay's run setting. The method was immunoSEQ multiplex PCR; TCRdb's version includes in-frame clones alone and lacks a portion of them. The sample shows hundreds of thousands of clones, roughly 95% of them seen only once. Naive CD8 populations comprised CD45RO-negative cells positively selected for CCR7, excluding terminally differentiated effector memory CD45RA+ cells. The CDR3 is made up of 15 amino acids. Germline lookup yields CDR1 SGHDT and CDR2 YYEEEE. The junction had 4 bases not matched to a gene; V was cut back by 3 bases and J by 1 base. These data come from a study of shared clonotypes between healthy human individuals. Turning to the study itself: Ranging from 18 to 49 in age, donors were two women and three men.

This receptor was taken from a woman aged 30 to 39 in good health. V and J are TRBV5-6 and TRBJ2-3; 8 nucleotides match TRBD2. Sequenced material: naive CD8+ T cells sorted from blood. This CDR3 is CASSSGGEGTDTQYF. In nucleotides, the CDR3 is TGTGCCAGCAGCTCCGGGGGGGAGGGCACAGATACGCAGTATTTT.